The T cell receptor (beta chain) described here comes from a study of shared clonotypes between healthy human individuals. Overall study findings and caveats: Generally, naive subsets (rather than memory subsets) showed larger estimated richness. Relative to clonotypes present in all four donors, those not shared had lower generation probabilities.

On this clone: What it recognizes is unknown.

Germline V gene lookup returns CDR1 SGHRS and CDR2 YFSETQ. CDR3 size: 16 residues. V gave up 4 bases and J gave up 3 bases; unmatched junction bases: 10. Repertoires were generated with immunoSEQ multiplex PCR, while TCRdb's copy carries only in-frame clones and drops some. The table shows millions of clones, with just over 90% occurring only once. The naive CD8 fraction comprised CD45RO-negative cells positively selected for CCR7 and excluded terminally differentiated effector memory CD45RA+ cells. The sequencing input was naive CD8+ T cells from PBMCs. The chain joins TRBV5-1 to TRBJ1-3; 7 nucleotides agree with TRBD1. The TCR sequence derives from a man in his late teens or twenties in good health. Some clones in this sample may be carry-over from other donors' samples. CDR3 amino acids: CASSDGTAAFGNTIYF. CDR3 nucleotides: TGCGCCAGCAGCGATGGGACAGCTGCATTTGGAAACACCATATATTTT.